The 22 T cell receptor beta chains in this list originate from one sample, sequenced in a study of response to subunit inactivated influenza vaccine. TCRdb reanalysed the RT-PCR reads using MiXCR and keeps one entry per CDR3 protein. This sample has approximately 520,000 distinct CDR3 sequences, with 15% to 20% found just once. The sequencing here drew on CD4+ T cells sorted from PBMCs, taken roughly 24 months after vaccination. Source of these receptors: a man aged 45 to 75 who received an inactivated influenza vaccine.

This clonotype was counted a few times. V gene TRBV2 combines with J gene TRBJ2-5, with 7 positions matching TRBD2. J was trimmed by 4 bases and V by 1 base; bases with no gene match: 0. Germline V CDR1 and CDR2: SNHLY, FYNNEI. The CDR3 totals 13 residues. The CDR3 nucleotides read TGTGCCAGCAGTGAAGGCGGGGGAGAGACCCAGTACTTC. Residues: CASSEGGGETQYF.

Only a few counts were recorded for this clonotype. The chain combines TRBV20-1 with TRBJ2-5; the D is unclear. V was trimmed by 3 bases and J by 5 bases, leaving 10 bases between them. The CDR3 totals 12 residues. Germline V gene lookup returns CDR1 DFQATT and CDR2 SNEGSKA (reference sequence). CDR3 protein: CSASIVLETQYF. The DNA for the CDR3 is TGCAGTGCTAGTATCGTATTGGAGACCCAGTACTTC.

This clonotype has a handful of counts. The chain uses TRBV12-3 or TRBV12-4 and TRBJ2-6, with 12 bases matching TRBD2. The length of the CDR3 is 19 residues. Trimming removed 4 bases from V and 3 bases from J; junction bases left unmatched: 10. The CDR3 region has the DNA TGTGCCAGCAGTTCCCCCCCTAGCGGGAGGGCCTTTGGGGCCAACGTCCTGACTTTC. It translates to CASSSPPSGRAFGANVLTF.

Comment on this clonotype: A read error may produce the germline difference seen at one junction end. The J gene is TRBJ2-7, the V gene TRBV10-3, with D uncertain. The CDR3 sequence is 14 residues long. Germline assignment: CDR1 ENHRY and CDR2 SYGVKD. The CDR3 DNA follows: TGTGCCATGAGTGAGTCGCAGCCCCCCTACGAGCAGTACTTC. It translates to CAMSESQPPYEQYF.

This clonotype has a handful of counts. The chain has TRBV7-8 and TRBJ2-3; no clear D gene. The CDR3 loop spans 13 amino acids. CDR1 is SGHVS and CDR2 is FQNEAQ in the germline V gene. Trimming stripped 4 bases from V and 3 bases from J, with 8 bases between. The CDR3 region is CASSSQRTDTQYF. CDR3 nucleotides: TGTGCCAGCAGCTCCCAAAGAACAGATACGCAGTATTTT.

The V call is TRBV12-3 or TRBV12-4, the J call TRBJ2-5; D is tentatively TRBD1 or TRBD2 (5 bases each). Trimming stripped 6 bases from V and 7 bases from J, with 12 bases between. CDR3 size: 12 residues. In DNA form, the CDR3 reads TGTGCCAGCAGGAGGGGATTGGGGACCCAGTACTTC. As protein: CASRRGLGTQYF.

A few counts support this clonotype. V is TRBV4-1 and J is TRBJ1-5; D is uncertain. The CDR3 totals 13 residues. Germline CDR1 and CDR2: MGHRA and YSYEKL. Trimming removed 0 bases from V and 5 bases from J, with 5 bases in between. CDR3 DNA: TGCGCCAGCAGCCAAGACCAGTATCAGCCCCAGCATTTT. Translating gives CASSQDQYQPQHF.

This clonotype was picked up a small number of times. V and J are TRBV20-1 and TRBJ1-1; TRBD1 aligns across 7 bases. CDR1 is DFQATT, CDR2 SNEGSKA, per germline (reference sequence). With 1 base clipped from V and 4 bases from J, the junction kept 9 bases outside the gene matches. The CDR3 contains 15 residues. DNA of the CDR3: TGCAGTGCTAGAGGTCCGGCAGGGGGTATCACTGAAGCTTTCTTT. It is translated as CSARGPAGGITEAFF.

This clonotype showed up just a few times. Written as DNA, the CDR3 is TGCGCCAGCAGCTTCACAGCCACTAGCACAGATACGCAGTATTTT. It codes for CASSFTATSTDTQYF. The gene calls are TRBV5-1 and TRBJ2-3; D call uncertain. Germline V gives CDR1 SGHRS, CDR2 YFSETQ. Trimming left V 2 bases short and J 0 bases short, with 10 bases between. The CDR3 covers 15 residues.

This clonotype was observed a handful of times. The V call is TRBV12-3 or TRBV12-4, the J call TRBJ1-2; TRBD1 matches at 9 bases. The CDR3 contains 12 residues. With 6 bases clipped from V and 8 bases from J, the junction kept 4 bases outside the gene matches. The CDR3 loop reads CASRWDREGYTF. DNA for the CDR3: TGTGCCAGCAGATGGGACAGGGAAGGCTACACCTTC.

J is TRBJ1-6 and V is TRBV10-3, with 7 nucleotides matching TRBD1. The germline gives CDR1 ENHRY, CDR2 SYGVKD. Trimming took 0 bases from V and 7 from J; bases not matched to a gene: 0. This CDR3 has 14 residues. The CDR3 here is CAISESGQNSPLHF. Here the CDR3 DNA reads TGTGCCATCAGTGAGTCGGGACAGAATTCACCCCTCCACTTT.

CDR3 coding DNA: TGTGCCAGCAGCGTGGGAAGATCACCCCTCCACTTT. Amino acid sequence: CASSVGRSPLHF. The chain couples TRBV6-5 to TRBJ1-6; D gene unclear. Per the germline V gene, CDR1 is MNHEY and CDR2 is SVGAGI. The CDR3 has 12 amino acids. Deletions cut 6 bases from V and 10 bases from J, with 10 bases between.

The V call is TRBV9, the J call TRBJ2-3; D assignment may be TRBD1 or TRBD2 (5 bases each). V shed 4 bases and J shed 1 base, with 19 bases lying between them. From germline, CDR1 is SGDLS and CDR2 YYNGEE. There are 17 residues in the CDR3. CDR3 nucleotide sequence: TGTGCCAGCAGCAAACAAAGTGGGATGGGGGGCACAGATACGCAGTATTTT. It encodes CASSKQSGMGGTDTQYF.

The CDR3 spells CSAPTSGISHEQFF. The CDR3 DNA sequence: TGCAGTGCACCTACTAGCGGGATTTCTCATGAGCAGTTCTTC. V is TRBV20-1 and J is TRBJ2-1; 10 positions agree with TRBD2. V dropped 6 bases and J dropped 8; count of bases not matched to a gene: 10. CDR3 length: 14 residues. CDR1 and CDR2 (germline): DFQATT, SNEGSKA (reference sequence).

The genes are TRBV25-1 and TRBJ2-5, with 8 bases fitting TRBD1. CDR1 and CDR2 (germline): MGHDK, SYGVNS. The V segment lost 6 bases and the J segment 8 bases; nucleotides outside the gene matches: 11. The CDR3 runs to 14 residues. The CDR3: CASRQTGELGTQYF. The CDR3 DNA reads as TGTGCCAGCAGGCAGACAGGGGAGCTAGGTACCCAGTACTTC.

The V gene is TRBV12-3 or TRBV12-4, the J gene TRBJ2-2; D may be TRBD2 (5 bases). V shed 4 bases and J shed 5 bases, with 14 bases lying between them. The CDR3 sequence is 15 residues long. This CDR3 reads CASSSLASITGELFF. The CDR3 DNA sequence: TGTGCCAGCAGTTCCCTAGCTTCGATTACCGGGGAGCTGTTTTTT.

This clonotype has just a few counts. V and J are TRBV9 and TRBJ2-1; 12 bases are shared with TRBD2. CDR3 length: 21 residues. The germline V gene has CDR1 SGDLS and CDR2 YYNGEE. With V trimmed by 0 bases and J by 4 bases, 17 bases remained unmatched. The chain's CDR3 is CASSVAPRRTSGTSRYNEQFF. The CDR3 bases are TGTGCCAGCAGCGTAGCCCCTAGACGGACTAGCGGGACCTCCAGATACAATGAGCAGTTCTTC.

This clonotype came up a few times. V usage is TRBV25-1 and J usage is TRBJ2-5, with D perhaps TRBD1 or TRBD2 (5 bases each). Looked up from germline, CDR1 is MGHDK and CDR2 is SYGVNS. This CDR3 has 15 residues. Between the trimmed V and J ends, which lost 6 bases and 5 bases, there was a span of 19 bases. This CDR3 is CASRVADRGVETQYF. CDR3 bases: TGTGCCAGCAGGGTCGCAGATAGAGGGGTGGAGACCCAGTACTTC.

This clonotype was recorded at least ten times. In DNA, the CDR3 is TGTGCCAGCAGTTTATATTCCAGCACTGAAGCTTTCTTT. Its protein is CASSLYSSTEAFF. The chain combines TRBV12-3 or TRBV12-4 with TRBJ1-1; D gene uncertain. The V and J ends lost 2 bases and 4 bases respectively, with 8 bases between them. CDR3 length: 13 residues.

Ten or more counts support this clonotype. The chain carries TRBV4-1 and TRBJ2-2; D unclear. This CDR3 contains 13 residues. Per germline, CDR1 MGHRA and CDR2 YSYEKL. V shed 2 bases and J shed 3 bases, with 4 bases lying between them. This CDR3 reads CASSQRDTGELFF. DNA of the CDR3: TGCGCCAGCAGCCAACGGGACACCGGGGAGCTGTTTTTT.

This chain links TRBV7-9 with TRBJ2-7; TRBD1 matches 7 bases. Germline trimming cut 5 bases from V and 6 bases from J; bases unmatched to any gene: 10. The CDR3 loop spans 14 amino acids. Germline loops: CDR1 SEHNR, CDR2 FQNEAQ (reference sequence). As DNA, the CDR3 is TGTGCCAGCAGCCGAGTGATACAGGGGTTCGAGCAGTACTTC. Translation gives CASSRVIQGFEQYF.

The chain links TRBV4-2 to TRBJ2-7; TRBD1 or TRBD2 may be the D gene (6 bases each). This CDR3 comprises 14 residues. Trimming took off 0 bases at V and 2 bases at J, with 8 bases between the two ends. The germline V gene encodes CDR1 LGHNA and CDR2 YNFKEQ. The CDR3 DNA reads as TGTGCCAGCAGCCAAGAACGGGGGCCCTACGAGCAGTACTTC. It encodes CASSQERGPYEQYF.